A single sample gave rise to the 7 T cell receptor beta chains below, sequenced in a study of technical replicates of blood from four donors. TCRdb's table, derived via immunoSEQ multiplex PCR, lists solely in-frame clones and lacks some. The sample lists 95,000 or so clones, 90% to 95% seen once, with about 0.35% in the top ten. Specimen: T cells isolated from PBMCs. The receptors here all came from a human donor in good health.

For the CDR3, the DNA is TGTGCCTGGAGCCGGGACTTCATTACGGATACGCAGTATTTT. The encoded protein is CAWSRDFITDTQYF. J is TRBJ2-3 and V is TRBV30; weak D call: TRBD2 (6 bases). Trimming took off 3 bases at V and 6 bases at J, with 16 bases between the two ends. The CDR3 totals 14 residues. The germline CDR1 and CDR2 sequences are GTSNPN and SVGIG (reference sequence).

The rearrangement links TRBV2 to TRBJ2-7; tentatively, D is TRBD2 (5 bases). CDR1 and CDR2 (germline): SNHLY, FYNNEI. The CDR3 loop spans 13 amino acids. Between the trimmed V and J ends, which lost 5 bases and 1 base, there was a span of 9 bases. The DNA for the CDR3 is TGTGCCAGCAGTACGGGGAGATCCTACGAGCAGTACTTC. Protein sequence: CASSTGRSYEQYF. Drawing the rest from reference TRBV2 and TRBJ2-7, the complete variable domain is EPEVTQTPSHQVTQMGQEVILRCVPISNHLYFYWYRQILGQKVEFLVSFYNNEISEKSEIFDDQFSVERPDGSNFTLKIRSTKLEDSAMYFCASSTGRSYEQYFGPGTRLTVT.

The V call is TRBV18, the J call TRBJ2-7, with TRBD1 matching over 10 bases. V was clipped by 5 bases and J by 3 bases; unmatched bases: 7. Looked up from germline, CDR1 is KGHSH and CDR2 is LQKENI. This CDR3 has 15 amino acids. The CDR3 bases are TGTGCCAGCTCAATGGGGGGACAGGGGTACTACGAGCAGTACTTC. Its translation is CASSMGGQGYYEQYF.

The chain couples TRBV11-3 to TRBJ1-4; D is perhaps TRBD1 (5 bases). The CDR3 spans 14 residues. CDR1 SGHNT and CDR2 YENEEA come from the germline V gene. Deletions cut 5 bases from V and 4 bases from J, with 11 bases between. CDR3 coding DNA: TGTGCCAGCAGCCGAGACAGAAATAATGAAAAACTGTTTTTT. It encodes CASSRDRNNEKLFF.

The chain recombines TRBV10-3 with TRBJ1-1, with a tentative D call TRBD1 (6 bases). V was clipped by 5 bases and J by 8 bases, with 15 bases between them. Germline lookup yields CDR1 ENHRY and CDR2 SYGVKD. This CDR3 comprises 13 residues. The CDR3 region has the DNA TGTGCCATCAGTACTGACAGGCCAGAGGAAGCTTTCTTT. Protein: CAISTDRPEEAFF.

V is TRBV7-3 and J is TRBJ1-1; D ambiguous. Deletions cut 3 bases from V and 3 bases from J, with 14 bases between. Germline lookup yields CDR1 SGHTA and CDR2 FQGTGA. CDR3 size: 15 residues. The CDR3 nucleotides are TGTGCCAGCAGCTTGCCCCGGGGATTGGACACTGAAGCTTTCTTT. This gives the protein CASSLPRGLDTEAFF.

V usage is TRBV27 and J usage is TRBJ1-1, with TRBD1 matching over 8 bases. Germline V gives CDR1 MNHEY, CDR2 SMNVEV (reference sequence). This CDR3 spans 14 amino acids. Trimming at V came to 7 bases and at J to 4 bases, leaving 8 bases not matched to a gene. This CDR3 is CASTWTGSVTEAFF. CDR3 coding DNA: TGTGCCAGCACCTGGACAGGGTCGGTCACTGAAGCTTTCTTT.